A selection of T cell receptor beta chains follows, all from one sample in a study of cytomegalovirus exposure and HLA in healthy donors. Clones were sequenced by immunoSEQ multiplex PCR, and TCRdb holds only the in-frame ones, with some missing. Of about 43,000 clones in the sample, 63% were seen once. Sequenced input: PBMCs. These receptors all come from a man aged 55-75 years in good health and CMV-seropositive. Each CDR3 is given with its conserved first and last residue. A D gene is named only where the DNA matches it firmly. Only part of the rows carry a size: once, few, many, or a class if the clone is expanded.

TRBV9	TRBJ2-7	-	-	CASSADSFAEQYF	TGTGCCAGCAGCGCCGACTCTTTTGCCGAGCAGTACTTC
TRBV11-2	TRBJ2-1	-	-	CASSLDSLNEQFF	TGTGCCAGCAGCTTAGATTCACTCAATGAGCAGTTCTTC
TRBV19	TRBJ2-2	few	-	CASSMRGHTNTGELFF	TGTGCCAGTAGTATGAGGGGACACACCAACACCGGGGAGCTGTTTTTT
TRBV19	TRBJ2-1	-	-	CASSIDQGSSEQFF	TGTGCCAGTAGTATAGATCAGGGATCGAGTGAGCAGTTCTTC
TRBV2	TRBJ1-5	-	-	CASSDGRQGYQPQHF	TGTGCCAGCAGTGATGGTCGGCAGGGGTATCAGCCCCAGCATTTT
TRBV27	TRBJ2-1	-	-	CASSLVGRYNEQFF	TGTGCCAGCAGTCTTGTCGGTCGATACAATGAGCAGTTCTTC
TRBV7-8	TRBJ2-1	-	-	CASSLATGWSLEQFF	TGTGCCAGCAGCTTAGCTACAGGGTGGTCTTTGGAGCAGTTCTTC
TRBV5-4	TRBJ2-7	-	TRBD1	CASSSGQGNEQYF	TGTGCCAGCAGCTCGGGACAGGGGAACGAGCAGTACTTC
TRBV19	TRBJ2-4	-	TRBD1	CASSVQGAQNIQYF	TGTGCCAGTAGTGTACAGGGGGCGCAAAACATTCAGTACTTC
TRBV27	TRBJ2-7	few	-	CAIRTSSYEQYF	TGTGCCATACGGACATCTTCCTACGAGCAGTACTTC
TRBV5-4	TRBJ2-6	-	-	CASSLKGLGANVLTF	TGTGCCAGCAGCTTAAAGGGGCTGGGGGCCAACGTCCTGACTTTC
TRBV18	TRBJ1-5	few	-	CASSPGTSSNQPQHF	TGTGCCAGCTCACCGGGGACATCTAGCAATCAGCCCCAGCATTTT
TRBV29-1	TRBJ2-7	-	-	CSVIAELEDYEQYF	TGCAGCGTTATAGCGGAATTGGAGGACTACGAGCAGTACTTC
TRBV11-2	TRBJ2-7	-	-	CASSLAGVEQYF	TGTGCCAGCAGCTTAGCAGGGGTCGAGCAGTACTTC
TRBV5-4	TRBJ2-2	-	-	CASSRQGGGELFF	TGTGCCAGCAGCCGACAGGGAGGCGGGGAGCTGTTTTTT
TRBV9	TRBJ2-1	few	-	CASSVVTGPYNEQFF	TGTGCCAGCAGCGTAGTAACAGGCCCCTACAATGAGCAGTTCTTC
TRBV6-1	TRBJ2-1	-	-	CASNQPHTGTWWQFF	TGTGCCAGCAACCAACCCCATACAGGAACTTGGTGGCAGTTCTTC
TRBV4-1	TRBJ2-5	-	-	CASSQAVQETQYF	TGCGCCAGCAGCCAGGCGGTGCAGGAGACCCAGTACTTC
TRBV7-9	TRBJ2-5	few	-	CASSSRGPETQYF	TGTGCCAGCAGCTCTAGGGGTCCCGAGACCCAGTACTTC
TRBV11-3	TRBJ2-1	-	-	CASSLASGEQFF	TGTGCCAGCAGCCTAGCTTCGGGGGAGCAGTTCTTC
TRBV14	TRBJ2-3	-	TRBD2	CASSQVRAGGTQYF	TGTGCCAGCAGCCAAGTTCGAGCGGGAGGCACGCAGTATTTT
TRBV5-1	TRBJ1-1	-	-	CASSPDSNTEAFF	TGCGCCAGCAGCCCAGACAGTAACACTGAAGCTTTCTTT
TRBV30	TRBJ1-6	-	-	CAWRDGNSFSYNSPLHF	TGTGCCTGGAGAGACGGGAACTCATTCTCCTATAATTCACCCCTCCACTTT
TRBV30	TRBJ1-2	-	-	CAFREPNNYGYTF	TGTGCCTTCAGGGAACCCAACAACTATGGCTACACCTTC
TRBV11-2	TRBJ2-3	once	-	CASSRDSTPRDTQYF	TGTGCCAGCAGCCGGGACTCCACTCCGAGGGATACGCAGTATTTT
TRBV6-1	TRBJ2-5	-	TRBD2	CASRGLAGVEETQYF	TGTGCCAGCAGGGGACTAGCGGGAGTTGAAGAGACCCAGTACTTC
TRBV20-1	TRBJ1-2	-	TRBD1	CSATGGVGYTF	TGCAGTGCAACAGGGGGCGTCGGCTACACCTTC
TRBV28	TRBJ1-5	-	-	CASSPTGTYSNQPQHF	TGTGCCAGCAGTCCCACAGGGACCTATAGCAATCAGCCCCAGCATTTT
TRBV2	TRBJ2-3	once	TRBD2	CASSGLAADTQYF	TGTGCCAGCAGTGGACTAGCAGCAGATACGCAGTATTTT
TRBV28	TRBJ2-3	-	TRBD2	CASSFHVEREGHGGPDTQYF	TGTGCCAGCAGTTTCCATGTGGAGCGGGAGGGCCATGGGGGCCCAGATACGCAGTATTTT
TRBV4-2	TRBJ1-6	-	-	CASSQDGGEYNSPLHF	TGTGCCAGCAGCCAAGATGGAGGGGAATATAATTCACCCCTCCACTTT
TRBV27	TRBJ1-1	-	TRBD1	CASSAETGTEAFF	TGTGCCAGCAGTGCCGAGACAGGGACTGAAGCTTTCTTT